This TCR beta chain is drawn from a study of cytomegalovirus exposure and HLA in healthy donors. Study findings and constraints: According to an earlier analysis, most TCR beta V segments yielded productive rearrangements about 90% or about 30% of the time. In a later analysis, TCR beta V- and J-gene trimming was associated with a missense DCLRE1C variant. When the data were analyzed later, several of the most significant clusters appeared to be linked to common viral pathogens. In the analysis, some V segments, TRBV6-2 and TRBV6-3 included, were excluded as indistinguishable.

The CDR3 sequence is 13 residues long. From germline, CDR1 is SGHNT and CDR2 YENEEA. V shed 5 bases and J shed 7 bases, with 11 bases lying between them. The PCR contained 60 Vbeta and 13 Jbeta primers. Assay used: immunoSEQ multiplex PCR; TCRdb lists only in-frame clones, some missing. The sample's table shows about 72,000 clones. About this clone itself: Its matching antigen is unknown.

This TCR came from a woman aged 35 to 49 in good health and CMV-seropositive. Material: PBMCs. V and J are TRBV11-3 and TRBJ2-2; D might be TRBD2 (6 bases). CDR3: CASSALADGELFF. The DNA of the CDR3 is TGTGCCAGCAGCGCACTAGCTGACGGGGAGCTGTTTTTT.